This TCR beta chain was sequenced in a study of beta chain features in type 1 diabetes. Study conclusions and caveats: Moderate yet significant TCRB CDR3 shortening was seen in Type 1 diabetes patients in all four CD4+ subsets. A pattern of fewer insertions and more deletions at VDJ junctions was seen in type 1 diabetes patients. Compared with healthy donors, patients appeared to share more similar naive, central memory and regulatory TCRB repertoires.

Of the isolated RNA, all was reverse transcribed, and so the sequenced material was expressed TCRB transcripts. Here immunoSEQ multiplex PCR was the method, and the copy in TCRdb shows in-frame clones only, minus some. The repertoire includes roughly 170,000 clones, about 12% of them detected once, and 0.62% sits in the top ten. The table lists this clone with a few counts. Its cognate antigen is unknown. The sequenced sample was central memory CD4+ T cells from blood. This TCR was sampled from a woman in her late teens or twenties in good health.

For the CDR3, the DNA is TGCGCCAGCAGCCTCGCCGCTTCCGGCGGGAGCACCCCCTACGAGCAGTACTTC. It specifies CASSLAASGGSTPYEQYF. The V gene is TRBV4-1, the J gene TRBJ2-7; 7 bases fit TRBD2. The CDR3 is 18 amino acids. With 4 bases clipped from V and 2 bases from J, the junction kept 17 bases outside the gene matches. The V gene's germline CDR1 is MGHRA and CDR2 YSYEKL.